What follows describes a single T cell receptor (beta chain). This entry comes from a study of T cells in Graves' hyperthyroidism and ophthalmopathy. The V end lost 3 bases, the J end lost 4 bases, and 15 bases lay between the germline ends. Germline CDR1 and CDR2: SQVTM and ANQGSEA. This CDR3 is built from 14 residues. Together with thyroid ultrasound, orbital computed tomography, serum thyroxine and TRAb, clinical symptoms were used for diagnoses. The authors took PBMCs from 10 ml fresh peripheral blood. The investigators amplified TCR beta CDR3 regions from RNA transcripts. HTBI primers were employed in a first-round RT-PCR of the TCR CDR3. MiXCR, applied by TCRdb to the multiplex PCR reads, yields one record per CDR3 protein. The sample includes a few hundred thousand distinct CDR3 sequences, over 15% of them seen just once.

The sequenced material came from blood. The TCR sequence derives from a woman aged 50 to 65 with Graves' hyperthyroidism. The chain joins TRBV29-1 to TRBJ1-2; TRBD1 might be the D (5 bases). The CDR3 is CSVDYVQATYGYTF. DNA for the CDR3: TGCAGCGTTGACTATGTACAGGCAACCTATGGCTACACCTTC.